Following are 27 T cell receptor beta chains from one sample sequenced in a study of cytomegalovirus exposure and HLA in healthy donors. 13 Jbeta primers and 60 Vbeta primers were used for the PCR. Produced via immunoSEQ multiplex PCR; TCRdb's table is partial and in-frame only. The sample consists of around 150,000 clones, about 71% of them appearing once. The sequenced sample consisted of PBMCs. These receptors were taken from a woman aged 40 to 50 in good health and CMV-seropositive.

In DNA, the CDR3 is TGTGCCAGCAGGCAGGGAGGCGAGCAGTACTTC. Protein product: CASRQGGEQYF. This rearrangement joins TRBV6-5 to TRBJ2-5; D perhaps matches TRBD2 (6 bases). The better agreement between TRBJ2-7 and the DNA end casts doubt on the J call. Per the germline V gene, CDR1 is MNHEY and CDR2 is SVGAGI. This CDR3 is 11 amino acids long.

There are a few counts of this clone. The genes are TRBV28 and TRBJ2-1, with TRBD1 identical over 7 bases. CDR1 MDHEN and CDR2 SYDVKM come from the germline V gene. This CDR3 spans 13 amino acids. The junction had 2 bases not matched to a gene; V was cut back by 6 bases and J by 3 bases. This chain's CDR3 is CASSPGGYNEQFF. The CDR3 nucleotides are TGTGCCAGCAGCCCAGGGGGCTACAATGAGCAGTTCTTC. Supplemented by reference TRBV28 and TRBJ2-1, the full variable domain reads DVKVTQSSRYLVKRTGEKVFLECVQDMDHENMFWYRQDPGLGLRLIYFSYDVKMKEKGDIPEGYSVSREKKERFSLILESASTNQTSMYLCASSPGGYNEQFFGPGTRLTVL.

V and J are TRBV18 and TRBJ1-5, with a weak D call TRBD1 (5 bases). This CDR3 contains 15 residues. The V gene lost 3 bases and the J gene lost 6 bases, with 15 bases spanning the gap. CDR1 is KGHSH, CDR2 LQKENI, per germline. Here the CDR3 reads CASSPAPGMGQPQHF. The DNA of the CDR3 is TGTGCCAGCTCACCCGCCCCAGGGATGGGTCAGCCCCAGCATTTT.

The J gene is TRBJ1-6, the V gene TRBV19; TRBD1 is a possible D gene (5 bases). Germline CDR1 is LNHDA and CDR2 is SQIVND (reference sequence). Trimming removed 3 bases at V and 5 bases at J, with 17 bases between. There are 17 residues in the CDR3. The CDR3 DNA reads as TGTGCCAGTAGTATGACCTCGGGGGGATCCAATAATTCACCCCTCCACTTT. Protein: CASSMTSGGSNNSPLHF.

The chain employs TRBV28 and TRBJ1-5; maybe TRBD1 (5 bases). V lost 5 bases, J lost 4 bases, and 15 bases lay in between. Germline V gene lookup returns CDR1 MDHEN and CDR2 SYDVKM. CDR3 length: 15 amino acids. The chain's CDR3 is CASSRQGVENQPQHF. For the CDR3, the DNA is TGTGCCAGCAGTCGCCAGGGCGTAGAAAATCAGCCCCAGCATTTT.

The gene calls are TRBV6-1 and TRBJ1-1; 9 bases fit TRBD1. This CDR3 is built from 15 residues. Germline V gene data show CDR1 as MNHNS and CDR2 as SASEGT. The J segment lost 0 bases and the V segment lost 4 bases, leaving 3 bases of the junction unmatched. CDR3 bases: TGTGCCAGCAGTGTTACAGGGGGCGTGAACACTGAAGCTTTCTTT. Translated: CASSVTGGVNTEAFF.

CDR3 amino acids: CASSQSHRRYGYTF. The CDR3 region has the DNA TGCGCCAGCAGTCAATCTCACAGGCGCTATGGCTACACCTTC. V gene TRBV23-1 combines with J gene TRBJ1-2; tentatively, D is TRBD1 (5 bases). TRBV23-1 is flagged as an ORF with uncertain function. The CDR3 consists of 14 residues. Trimming stripped 0 bases from V and 4 bases from J, with 9 bases between.

This clone showed up just a few times. The chain carries TRBV9 and TRBJ1-3; no definite D call. The CDR3 runs 17 residues. V shed 0 bases and J shed 1 base, with 14 bases lying between them. Germline CDR1 SGDLS, CDR2 YYNGEE. CDR3 amino acids: CASSVDEGRSSGNTIYF. The CDR3 DNA reads as TGTGCCAGCAGCGTAGACGAGGGTAGGAGTTCTGGAAACACCATATATTTT. Full variable domain (outside the CDR3, taken from reference TRBV9 and TRBJ1-3): DSGVTQTPKHLITATGQRVTLRCSPRSGDLSVYWYQQSLDQGLQFLIQYYNGEERAKGNILERFSAQQFPDLHSELNLSSLELGDSALYFCASSVDEGRSSGNTIYFGEGSWLTVV.

The V gene is TRBV18, the J gene TRBJ1-5; D not certain. Germline V gives CDR1 KGHSH, CDR2 LQKENI. This CDR3 region has 14 residues. V was pared by 2 bases and J by 5 bases, with 10 bases between. The CDR3 protein is CASSPGYGDQPQHF. CDR3 DNA sequence: TGTGCCAGCTCACCAGGGTACGGGGATCAGCCCCAGCATTTT. The variable domain in full, completed from reference TRBV18 and TRBJ1-5, reads NAGVMQNPRHLVRRRGQEARLRCSPMKGHSHVYWYRQLPEEGLKFMVYLQKENIIDESGMPKERFSAEFPKEGPSILRIQQVVRGDSAAYFCASSPGYGDQPQHFGDGTRLSIL.

This chain connects TRBV7-9 to TRBJ1-1, with 7 bases identical to TRBD1. The CDR3 totals 14 residues. Germline CDR1 SEHNR, CDR2 FQNEAQ (reference sequence). V lost 4 bases and J lost 4; bases outside the gene matches: 6. The CDR3 sequence is CASSWDRTATEAFF. For the CDR3, the DNA is TGTGCCAGCAGCTGGGACAGAACGGCCACTGAAGCTTTCTTT.

This clone was recorded only once. This sequence joins TRBV5-1 and TRBJ2-1; 7 bases are a match to TRBD1. V lost 4 bases to trimming and J lost 0 bases; unmatched junction nucleotides: 4. CDR3 size: 15 residues. Germline loops: CDR1 SGHRS, CDR2 YFSETQ. The CDR3 DNA sequence: TGCGCCAGCAGCCTGAGGGACAGCTCCTACAATGAGCAGTTCTTC. Translating gives CASSLRDSSYNEQFF.

The chain is built from TRBV7-8 and TRBJ1-2; D not certain. The ends were cut back, 1 base at V and 1 base at J, with 4 bases in the middle. CDR1 is SGHVS and CDR2 is FQNEAQ in the germline V gene. There are 13 residues in the CDR3. The CDR3 protein is CASSLVSNYGYTF. Written as DNA, the CDR3 is TGTGCCAGCAGCTTAGTCAGTAACTATGGCTACACCTTC. Combining the CDR3 with reference TRBV7-8 and TRBJ1-2 gives the whole variable domain GAGVSQSPRYKVAKRGQDVALRCDPISGHVSLFWYQQALGQGPEFLTYFQNEAQLDKSGLPSDRFFAERPEGSVSTLKIQRTQQEDSAVYLCASSLVSNYGYTFGSGTRLTVV.

J is TRBJ1-1 and V is TRBV6-1; D may be TRBD1 (6 bases). The CDR3 is 14 residues long. CDR1 is MNHNS and CDR2 is SASEGT in the germline V gene. V lost 5 bases and J 4 bases, leaving 14 bases between the germline ends. Here the CDR3 reads CASSFRGDGTEAFF. CDR3 coding DNA: TGTGCCAGCAGTTTCAGGGGTGACGGCACTGAAGCTTTCTTT.

The sample holds a few counts of this clone. The chain employs TRBV5-1 and TRBJ1-4; 10 bases are shared with TRBD1. CDR1 SGHRS and CDR2 YFSETQ come from the germline V gene. This CDR3 spans 18 amino acids. V was pared by 0 bases and J by 3 bases, with 8 bases of the junction left unmatched. CDR3 nucleotides: TGCGCCAGCAGCTTGGGGGGACAGGGGCGAGTTGCTAATGAAAAACTGTTTTTT. This codes for CASSLGGQGRVANEKLFF.

V usage is TRBV4-3 and J usage is TRBJ2-4; a weak D match, TRBD2 (6 bases). Germline values: CDR1 LGHNA, CDR2 YSLEER. Trimming took off 0 bases at V and 7 bases at J, with 16 bases between the two ends. The CDR3 is made up of 16 amino acids. The CDR3 sequence: CASSQDRAGLWNIQYF. The CDR3, as DNA: TGCGCCAGCAGCCAAGATAGGGCGGGACTTTGGAACATTCAGTACTTC.

This chain uses TRBV18 with TRBJ2-5, with no clear D. The CDR3 loop spans 14 amino acids. Per germline, CDR1 KGHSH and CDR2 LQKENI. The V end was cut by 5 bases, the J end by 4 bases, with 14 bases between. The CDR3 protein is CASSSPIQLETQYF. DNA of the CDR3: TGTGCCAGCTCATCTCCGATACAGCTAGAGACCCAGTACTTC. The variable domain in full, completed from reference TRBV18 and TRBJ2-5, reads NAGVMQNPRHLVRRRGQEARLRCSPMKGHSHVYWYRQLPEEGLKFMVYLQKENIIDESGMPKERFSAEFPKEGPSILRIQQVVRGDSAAYFCASSSPIQLETQYFGPGTRLLVL.

For the CDR3, the DNA is TGTGCCAGCAGCTTGCCGGGACTAGCGGGGCAGGAGCAGTACTTC. As protein: CASSLPGLAGQEQYF. The chain uses TRBV5-4 and TRBJ2-7; 13 positions agree with TRBD2. The V and J ends lost 1 base and 7 bases, in that order; junction bases with no gene match: 5. This CDR3 is built from 15 residues. CDR1 is SGHNT, CDR2 YYREEE, per germline (reference sequence).

The J gene is TRBJ1-5, the V gene TRBV6-1; D perhaps matches TRBD1 (5 bases). Germline lookup yields CDR1 MNHNS and CDR2 SASEGT. V was clipped by 5 bases and J by 0 bases, with 11 bases between them. This CDR3 region has 15 residues. In nucleotides, the CDR3 is TGTGCCAGCAGTCCCGAAGGGGATAGCAATCAGCCCCAGCATTTT. Amino acids: CASSPEGDSNQPQHF.

V is TRBV19 and J is TRBJ2-5; D is unresolved. Germline CDR1 reads LNHDA; CDR2 reads SQIVND (reference sequence). The CDR3 has 13 amino acids. V lost 4 bases, J lost 4 bases, and 10 bases lay in between. The CDR3 nucleotides are TGTGCCAGTAGTACCGCGGAGCGAGAGACCCAGTACTTC. This translates into CASSTAERETQYF.

The chain uses TRBV6-1 and TRBJ1-5, with D perhaps matching TRBD1 (6 bases). Germline V CDR1 and CDR2: MNHNS, SASEGT. CDR3 length: 14 residues. Deletions cut 7 bases from V and 5 bases from J, with 15 bases between. The DNA for the CDR3 is TGTGCCAGCACAGGGGCCGGATTGTATCAGCCCCAGCATTTT. Protein product: CASTGAGLYQPQHF.

This sequence joins TRBV5-6 and TRBJ2-7; weak D call: TRBD1 (5 bases). Germline CDR1 SGHDT, CDR2 YYEEEE. The CDR3 is 16 amino acids. Trimming stripped 3 bases from V and 0 bases from J, with 16 bases between. This CDR3 reads CASSSVGHSYSYEQYF. For the CDR3, the DNA is TGTGCCAGCAGCTCGGTAGGACACAGCTACTCCTACGAGCAGTACTTC.

This clone has just one count. The V gene is TRBV28, the J gene TRBJ1-4; D is possibly TRBD1 (6 bases). The ends were cut back, 8 bases at V and 0 bases at J, with 10 bases in the middle. The CDR3 is 14 residues long. CDR1 and CDR2 from the germline V gene are MDHEN and SYDVKM. The CDR3 spells CASSWTATNEKLFF. The CDR3 coding sequence is TGTGCCAGCTCCTGGACAGCAACTAATGAAAAACTGTTTTTT.

This chain connects TRBV5-6 to TRBJ2-1; D not resolved. V dropped 2 bases and J dropped 8 bases, with 5 bases sitting between them. This CDR3 comprises 11 residues. The V gene's germline CDR1 is SGHDT and CDR2 YYEEEE. The CDR3 sequence: CASSLYYEQFF. The CDR3 bases are TGTGCCAGCAGCTTATACTATGAGCAGTTCTTC.

The V call is TRBV5-4, the J call TRBJ1-1; tentative D call: TRBD1 (6 bases). CDR3 length equals 16 residues. Trimming cost V 2 bases and J 0 bases, with 14 bases left between them. Germline loops: CDR1 SGHNT, CDR2 YYREEE (reference sequence). As DNA, the CDR3 is TGTGCCAGCAGCTTACCAACAGGGTCAGTGAACACTGAAGCTTTCTTT. This gives the protein CASSLPTGSVNTEAFF. The full variable domain, completed using reference TRBV5-4 and TRBJ1-1, is ETGVTQSPTHLIKTRGQQVTLRCSSQSGHNTVSWYQQALGQGPQFIFQYYREEENGRGNFPPRFSGLQFPNYSSELNVNALELDDSALYLCASSLPTGSVNTEAFFGQGTRLTVV.

This sequence joins TRBV9 and TRBJ2-2; TRBD2 agrees at 7 bases. There are 16 residues in the CDR3. Germline values: CDR1 SGDLS, CDR2 YYNGEE. Trimming removed 0 bases from V and 6 bases from J; junction bases left unmatched: 8. CDR3 protein: CASSVGGRALAGELFF. The CDR3 DNA follows: TGTGCCAGCAGCGTAGGGGGGAGGGCCCTCGCCGGGGAGCTGTTTTTT.

About this clone itself: A junction boundary mismatches the germline segment, possibly from a read error. The CDR3 loop is CASSLTDYGYPF. As DNA, the CDR3 is TGTGCCAGCAGTTTGACGGACTATGGCTACCCCTTC. This chain joins TRBV28 and TRBJ1-2, with D unresolved. The CDR3 extends over 12 amino acids. Looked up from germline, CDR1 is MDHEN and CDR2 is SYDVKM.

The V gene is TRBV19, the J gene TRBJ1-5, with D perhaps matching TRBD1 (5 bases). Per germline, CDR1 LNHDA and CDR2 SQIVND (reference sequence). Trimming took 1 base from V and 4 from J, leaving 14 bases between them. The CDR3 loop spans 16 amino acids. CDR3 residues: CASSIGRQGKNQPQHF. CDR3 sequence (DNA): TGTGCCAGTAGTATAGGACGGCAGGGAAAAAATCAGCCCCAGCATTTT.